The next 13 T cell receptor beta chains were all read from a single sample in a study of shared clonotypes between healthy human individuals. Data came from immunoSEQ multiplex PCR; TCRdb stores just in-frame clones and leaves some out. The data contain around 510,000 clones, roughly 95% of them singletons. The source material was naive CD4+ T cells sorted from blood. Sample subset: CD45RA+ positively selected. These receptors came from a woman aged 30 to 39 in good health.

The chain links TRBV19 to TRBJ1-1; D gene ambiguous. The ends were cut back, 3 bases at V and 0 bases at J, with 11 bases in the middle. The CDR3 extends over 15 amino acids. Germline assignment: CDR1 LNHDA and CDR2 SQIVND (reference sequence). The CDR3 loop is CASSMAEGLNTEAFF. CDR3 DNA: TGTGCCAGTAGTATGGCCGAAGGCTTGAACACTGAAGCTTTCTTT.

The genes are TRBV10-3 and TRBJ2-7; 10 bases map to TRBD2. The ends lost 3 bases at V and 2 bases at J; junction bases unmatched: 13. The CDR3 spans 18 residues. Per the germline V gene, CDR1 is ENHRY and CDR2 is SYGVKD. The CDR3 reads CAISDSLAGDWGPYEQYF. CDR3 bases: TGTGCCATCAGTGATTCCCTAGCGGGAGATTGGGGGCCCTACGAGCAGTACTTC.

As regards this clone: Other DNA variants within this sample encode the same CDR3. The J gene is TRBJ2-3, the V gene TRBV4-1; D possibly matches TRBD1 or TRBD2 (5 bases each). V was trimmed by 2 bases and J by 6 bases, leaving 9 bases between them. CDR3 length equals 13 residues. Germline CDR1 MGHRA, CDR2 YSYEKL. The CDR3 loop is CASSQPGPDTQYF. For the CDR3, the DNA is TGCGCCAGCAGCCAACCGGGACCTGATACGCAGTATTTT.

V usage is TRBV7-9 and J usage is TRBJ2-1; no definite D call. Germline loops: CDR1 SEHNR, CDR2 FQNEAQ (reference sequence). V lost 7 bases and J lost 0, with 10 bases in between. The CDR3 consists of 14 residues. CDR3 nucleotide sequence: TGTGCCAGCACCGCCATGAGCTCCTACAATGAGCAGTTCTTC. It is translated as CASTAMSSYNEQFF.

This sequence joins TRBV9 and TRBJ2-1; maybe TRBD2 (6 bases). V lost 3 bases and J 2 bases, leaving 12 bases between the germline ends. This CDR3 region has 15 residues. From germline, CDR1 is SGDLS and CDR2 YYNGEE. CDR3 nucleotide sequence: TGTGCCAGCAGCGCCACCGGGGGACCCTACAATGAGCAGTTCTTC. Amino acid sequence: CASSATGGPYNEQFF.

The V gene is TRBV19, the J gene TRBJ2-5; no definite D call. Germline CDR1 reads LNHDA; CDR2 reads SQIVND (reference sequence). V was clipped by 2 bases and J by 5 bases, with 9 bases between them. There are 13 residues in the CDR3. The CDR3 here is CASSITDVETQYF. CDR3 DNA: TGTGCCAGTAGTATAACAGATGTGGAGACCCAGTACTTC.

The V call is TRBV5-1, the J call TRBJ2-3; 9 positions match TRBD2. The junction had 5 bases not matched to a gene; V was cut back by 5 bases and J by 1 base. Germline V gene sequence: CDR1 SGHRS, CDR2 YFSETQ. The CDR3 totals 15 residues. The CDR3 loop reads CASRTRTSGTDTQYF. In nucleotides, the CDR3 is TGCGCCAGCAGGACCCGGACTAGCGGCACAGATACGCAGTATTTT.

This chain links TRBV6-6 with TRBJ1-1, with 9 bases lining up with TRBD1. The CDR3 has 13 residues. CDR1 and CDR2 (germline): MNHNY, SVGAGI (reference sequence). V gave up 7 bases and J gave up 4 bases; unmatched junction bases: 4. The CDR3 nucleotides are TGTGCCAGCACCTCGACAGGGGGCACTGAAGCTTTCTTT. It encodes CASTSTGGTEAFF.

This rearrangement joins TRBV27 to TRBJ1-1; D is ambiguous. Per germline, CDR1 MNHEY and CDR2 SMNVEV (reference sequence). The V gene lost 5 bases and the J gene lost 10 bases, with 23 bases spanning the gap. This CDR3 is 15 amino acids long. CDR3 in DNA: TGTGCCAGCAGTCCTACCTCAATGGGTCACAGTCGAGCTTTCTTT. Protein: CASSPTSMGHSRAFF.

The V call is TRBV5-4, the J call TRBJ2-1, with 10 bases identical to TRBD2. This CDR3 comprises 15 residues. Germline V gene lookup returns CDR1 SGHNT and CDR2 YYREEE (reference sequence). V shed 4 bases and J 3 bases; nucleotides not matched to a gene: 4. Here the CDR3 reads CASSGGLANYNEQFF. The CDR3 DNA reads TGTGCCAGCAGCGGGGGACTAGCGAACTACAATGAGCAGTTCTTC.

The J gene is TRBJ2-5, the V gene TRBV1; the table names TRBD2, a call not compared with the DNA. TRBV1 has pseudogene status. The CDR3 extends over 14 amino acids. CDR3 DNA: TGCACCAGCAGCCAAGTACAACTAGGAGAGACCCAGTACTTC. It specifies CTSSQVQLGETQYF.

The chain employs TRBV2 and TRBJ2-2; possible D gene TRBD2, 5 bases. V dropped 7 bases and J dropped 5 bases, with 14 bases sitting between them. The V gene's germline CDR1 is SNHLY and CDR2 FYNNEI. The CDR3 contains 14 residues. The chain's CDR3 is CASKRGPGTGELFF. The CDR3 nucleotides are TGTGCCAGCAAACGCGGTCCGGGGACCGGGGAGCTGTTTTTT. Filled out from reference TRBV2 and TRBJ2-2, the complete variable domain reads EPEVTQTPSHQVTQMGQEVILRCVPISNHLYFYWYRQILGQKVEFLVSFYNNEISEKSEIFDDQFSVERPDGSNFTLKIRSTKLEDSAMYFCASKRGPGTGELFFGEGSRLTVL.

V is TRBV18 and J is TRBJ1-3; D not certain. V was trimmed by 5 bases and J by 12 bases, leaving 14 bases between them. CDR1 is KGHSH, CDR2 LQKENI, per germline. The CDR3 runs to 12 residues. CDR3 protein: CASSASWEDIYF. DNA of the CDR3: TGTGCCAGCTCAGCGTCGTGGGAGGACATATATTTT.